The clone carrying this T cell receptor beta chain has ten or more counts. Its cognate antigen is unknown. The source of the sample is a study of CD8 T cells in ankylosing spondylitis. TCRdb reanalysed the 5' RACE reads using MiXCR and keeps one entry per CDR3 protein. The sample holds about 390,000 distinct CDR3 sequences; 20% to 25% are singletons and the top ten take roughly a sixth. Study outcomes and limitations: Ankylosing spondylitis blood appeared to carry a characteristic TCR beta motif of several highly homologous variants. Reportedly, significant enrichment of disease-linked clones occurred in matched ankylosing spondylitis synovial fluid.

The sample taken for sequencing was blood, either unsorted or a sorted T cell fraction (not recorded which). The clonotype was recovered from a male donor with ankylosing spondylitis.

CDR3 loop: CASSLGLAGGETQYF. The DNA for the CDR3 is TGCGCCAGCAGCTTGGGACTAGCGGGAGGAGAGACCCAGTACTTC. This chain uses TRBV5-1 with TRBJ2-5, with 13 bases identical to TRBD2. CDR3 length: 15 amino acids. The germline V gene encodes CDR1 SGHRS and CDR2 YFSETQ. The V gene end was trimmed by 0 bases and the J gene end by 4 bases; junction bases not matched to a gene: 0. The entire variable domain, with the rest obtained from reference TRBV5-1 and TRBJ2-5, is as follows: KAGVTQTPRYLIKTRGQQVTLSCSPISGHRSVSWYQQTPGQGLQFLFEYFSETQRNKGNFPGRFSGRQFSNSRSEMNVSTLELGDSALYLCASSLGLAGGETQYFGPGTRLLVL.